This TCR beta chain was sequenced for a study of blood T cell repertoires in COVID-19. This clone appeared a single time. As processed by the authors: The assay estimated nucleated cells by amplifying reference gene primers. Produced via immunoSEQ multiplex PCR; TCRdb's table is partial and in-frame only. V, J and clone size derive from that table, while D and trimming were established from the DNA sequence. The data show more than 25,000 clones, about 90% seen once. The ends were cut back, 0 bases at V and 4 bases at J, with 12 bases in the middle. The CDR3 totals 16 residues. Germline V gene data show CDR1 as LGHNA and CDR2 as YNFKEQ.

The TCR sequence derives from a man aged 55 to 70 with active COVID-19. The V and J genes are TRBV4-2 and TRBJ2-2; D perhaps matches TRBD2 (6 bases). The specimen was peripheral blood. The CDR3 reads CASSQDGRGITGELFF. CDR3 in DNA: TGTGCCAGCAGCCAAGATGGACGGGGGATCACCGGGGAGCTGTTTTTT.